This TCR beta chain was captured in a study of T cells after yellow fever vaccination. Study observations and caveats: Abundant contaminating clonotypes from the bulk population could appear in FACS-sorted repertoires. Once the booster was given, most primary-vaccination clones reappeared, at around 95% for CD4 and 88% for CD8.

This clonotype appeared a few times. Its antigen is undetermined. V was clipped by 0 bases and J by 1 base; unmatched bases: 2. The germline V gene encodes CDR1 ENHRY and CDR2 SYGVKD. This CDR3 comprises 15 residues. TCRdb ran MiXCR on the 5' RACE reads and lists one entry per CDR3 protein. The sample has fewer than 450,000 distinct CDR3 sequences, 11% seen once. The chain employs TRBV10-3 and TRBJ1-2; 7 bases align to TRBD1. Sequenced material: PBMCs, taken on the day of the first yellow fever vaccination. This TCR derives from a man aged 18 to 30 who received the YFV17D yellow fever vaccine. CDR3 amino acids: CAISESGQDNYGYTF. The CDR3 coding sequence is TGTGCCATCAGTGAGTCCGGACAGGATAACTATGGCTACACCTTC.